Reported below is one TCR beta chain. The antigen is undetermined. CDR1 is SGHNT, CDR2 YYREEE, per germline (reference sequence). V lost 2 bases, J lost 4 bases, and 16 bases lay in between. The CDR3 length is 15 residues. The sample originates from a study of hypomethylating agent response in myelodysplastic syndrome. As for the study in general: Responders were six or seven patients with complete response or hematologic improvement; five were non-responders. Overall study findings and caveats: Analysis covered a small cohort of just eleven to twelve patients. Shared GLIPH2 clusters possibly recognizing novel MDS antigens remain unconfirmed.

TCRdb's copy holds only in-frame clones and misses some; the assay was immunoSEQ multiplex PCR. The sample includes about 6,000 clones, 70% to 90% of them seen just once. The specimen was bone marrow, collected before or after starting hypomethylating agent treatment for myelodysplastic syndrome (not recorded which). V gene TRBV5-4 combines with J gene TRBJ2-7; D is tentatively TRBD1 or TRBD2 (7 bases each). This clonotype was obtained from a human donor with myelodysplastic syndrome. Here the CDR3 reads CASSFGSGGGYEQYF. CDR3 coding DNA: TGTGCCAGCAGCTTTGGGTCAGGGGGGGGGTACGAGCAGTACTTC.